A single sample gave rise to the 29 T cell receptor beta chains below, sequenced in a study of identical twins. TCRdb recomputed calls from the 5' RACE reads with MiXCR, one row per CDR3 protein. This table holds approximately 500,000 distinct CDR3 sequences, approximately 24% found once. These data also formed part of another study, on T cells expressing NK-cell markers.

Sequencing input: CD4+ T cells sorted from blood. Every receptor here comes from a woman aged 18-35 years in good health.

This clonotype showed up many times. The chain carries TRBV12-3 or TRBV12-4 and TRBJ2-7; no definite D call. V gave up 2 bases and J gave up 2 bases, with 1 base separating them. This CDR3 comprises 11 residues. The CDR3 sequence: CASSLTYEQYF. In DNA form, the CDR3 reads TGTGCCAGCAGTTTAACCTACGAGCAGTACTTC.

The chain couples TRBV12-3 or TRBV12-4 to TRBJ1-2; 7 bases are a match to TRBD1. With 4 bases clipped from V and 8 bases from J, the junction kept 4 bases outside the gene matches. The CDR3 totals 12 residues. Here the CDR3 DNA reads TGTGCCAGCAGTTCGACAGGGAGGGGCTACACCTTC. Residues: CASSSTGRGYTF.

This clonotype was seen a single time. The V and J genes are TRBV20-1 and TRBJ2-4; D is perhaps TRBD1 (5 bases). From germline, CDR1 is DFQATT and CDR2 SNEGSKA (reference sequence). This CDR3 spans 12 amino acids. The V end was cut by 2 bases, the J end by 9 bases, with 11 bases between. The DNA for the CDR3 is TGCAGTGCTAGAAGGGGAATTGGCATTCAGTACTTC. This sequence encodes CSARRGIGIQYF.

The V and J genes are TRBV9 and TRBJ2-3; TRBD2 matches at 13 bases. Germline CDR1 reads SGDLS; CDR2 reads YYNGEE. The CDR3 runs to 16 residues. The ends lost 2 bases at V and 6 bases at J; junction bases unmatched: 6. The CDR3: CASSVGLAGVYDTQYF. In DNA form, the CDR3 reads TGTGCCAGCAGCGTTGGACTAGCGGGAGTGTACGATACGCAGTATTTT.

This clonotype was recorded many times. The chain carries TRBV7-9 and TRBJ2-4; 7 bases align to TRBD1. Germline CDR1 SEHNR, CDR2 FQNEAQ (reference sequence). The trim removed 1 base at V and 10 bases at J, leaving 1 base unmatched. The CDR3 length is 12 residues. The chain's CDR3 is CASSLGQGIQYF. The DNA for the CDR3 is TGTGCCAGCAGCTTAGGACAGGGAATTCAGTACTTC. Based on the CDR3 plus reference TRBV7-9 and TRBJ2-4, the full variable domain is DTGVSQNPRHKITKRGQNVTFRCDPISEHNRLYWYRQTLGQGPEFLTYFQNEAQLEKSRLLSDRFSAERPKGSFSTLEIQRTEQGDSAMYLCASSLGQGIQYFGAGTRLSVL.

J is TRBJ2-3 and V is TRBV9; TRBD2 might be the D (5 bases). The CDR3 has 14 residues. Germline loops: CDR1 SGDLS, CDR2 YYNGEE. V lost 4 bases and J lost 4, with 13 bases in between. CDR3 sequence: CASSPRTGSDTQYF. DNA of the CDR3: TGTGCCAGCAGCCCCCGGACTGGATCAGATACGCAGTATTTT. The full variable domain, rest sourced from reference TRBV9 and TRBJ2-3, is DSGVTQTPKHLITATGQRVTLRCSPRSGDLSVYWYQQSLDQGLQFLIQYYNGEERAKGNILERFSAQQFPDLHSELNLSSLELGDSALYFCASSPRTGSDTQYFGPGTRLTVL.

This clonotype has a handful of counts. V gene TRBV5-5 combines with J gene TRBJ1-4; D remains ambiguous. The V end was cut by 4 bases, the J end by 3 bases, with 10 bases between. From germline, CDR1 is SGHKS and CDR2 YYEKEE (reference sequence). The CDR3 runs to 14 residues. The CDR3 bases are TGTGCCAGCAGCCTAAATGCCCCTAATGAAAAACTGTTTTTT. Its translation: CASSLNAPNEKLFF.

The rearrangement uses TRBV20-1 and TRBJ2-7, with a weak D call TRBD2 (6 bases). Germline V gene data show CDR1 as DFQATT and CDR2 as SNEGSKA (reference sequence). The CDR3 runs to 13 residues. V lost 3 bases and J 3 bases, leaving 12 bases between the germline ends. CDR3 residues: CSARRGDGYEQYF. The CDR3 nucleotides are TGCAGTGCTAGGCGCGGGGATGGCTACGAGCAGTACTTC.

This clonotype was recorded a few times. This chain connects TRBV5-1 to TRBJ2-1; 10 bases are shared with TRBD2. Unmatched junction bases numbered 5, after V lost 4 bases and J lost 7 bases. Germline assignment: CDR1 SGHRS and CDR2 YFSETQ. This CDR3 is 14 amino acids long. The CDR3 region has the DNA TGCGCCAGCAGCGGGGGGACTAGCGTGAATGAGCAGTTCTTC. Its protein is CASSGGTSVNEQFF.

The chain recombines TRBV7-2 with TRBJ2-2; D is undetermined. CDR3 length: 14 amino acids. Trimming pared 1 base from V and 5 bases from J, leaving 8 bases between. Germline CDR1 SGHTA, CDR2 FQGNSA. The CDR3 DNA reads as TGTGCCAGCAGCTTAGGAGTGAGAACCGGGGAGCTGTTTTTT. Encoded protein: CASSLGVRTGELFF.

The CDR3 region has the DNA TGTGCCAGCAGTGAAAGTCGCAGCGTCTACGAGCAGTACTTC. Its translation: CASSESRSVYEQYF. This chain links TRBV6-1 with TRBJ2-7, with D unresolved. Trimming removed 2 bases at V and 3 bases at J, with 11 bases between. Germline values: CDR1 MNHNS, CDR2 SASEGT. CDR3 length: 14 residues.

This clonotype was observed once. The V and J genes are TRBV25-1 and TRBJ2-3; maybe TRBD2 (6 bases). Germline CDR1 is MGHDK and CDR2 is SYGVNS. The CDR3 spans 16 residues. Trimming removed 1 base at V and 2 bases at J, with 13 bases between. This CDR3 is CASSESEASATDTQYF. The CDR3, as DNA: TGTGCCAGCAGTGAATCCGAGGCTAGCGCCACAGATACGCAGTATTTT.

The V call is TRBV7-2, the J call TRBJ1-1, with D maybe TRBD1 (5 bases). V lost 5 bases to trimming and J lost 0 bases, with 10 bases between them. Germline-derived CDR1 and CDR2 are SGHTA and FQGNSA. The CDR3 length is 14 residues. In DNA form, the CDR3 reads TGTGCCAGCAGCGGGGGACCATTGAACACTGAAGCTTTCTTT. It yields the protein CASSGGPLNTEAFF.

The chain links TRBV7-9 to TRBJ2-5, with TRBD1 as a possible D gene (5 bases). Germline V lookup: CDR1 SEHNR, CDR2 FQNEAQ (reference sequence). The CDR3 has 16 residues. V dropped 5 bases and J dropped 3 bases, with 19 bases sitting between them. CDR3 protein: CASSLPRFQGKETQYF. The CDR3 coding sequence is TGTGCCAGCAGCCTCCCGCGCTTCCAGGGTAAAGAGACCCAGTACTTC.

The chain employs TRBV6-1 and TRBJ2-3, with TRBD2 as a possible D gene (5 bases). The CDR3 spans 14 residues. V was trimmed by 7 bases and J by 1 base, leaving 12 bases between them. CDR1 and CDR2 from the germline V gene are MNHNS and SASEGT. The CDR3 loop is CASKAGYRTDTQYF. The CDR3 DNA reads TGTGCCAGCAAGGCGGGCTATCGCACAGATACGCAGTATTTT.

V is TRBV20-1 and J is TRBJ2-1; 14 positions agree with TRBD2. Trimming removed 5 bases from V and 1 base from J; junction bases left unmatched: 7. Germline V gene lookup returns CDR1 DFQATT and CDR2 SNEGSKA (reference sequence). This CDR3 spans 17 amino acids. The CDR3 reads CSALTSGGARSYNEQFF. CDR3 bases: TGCAGTGCTCTGACTAGCGGGGGGGCCCGTTCCTACAATGAGCAGTTCTTC.

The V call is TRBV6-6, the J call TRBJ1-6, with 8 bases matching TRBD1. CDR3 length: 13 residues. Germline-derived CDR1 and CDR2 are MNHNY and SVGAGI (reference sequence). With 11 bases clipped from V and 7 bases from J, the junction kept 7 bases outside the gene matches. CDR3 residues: CACTGGENSPLHF. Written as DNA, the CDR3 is TGTGCCTGCACAGGGGGGGAAAATTCACCCCTCCACTTT.

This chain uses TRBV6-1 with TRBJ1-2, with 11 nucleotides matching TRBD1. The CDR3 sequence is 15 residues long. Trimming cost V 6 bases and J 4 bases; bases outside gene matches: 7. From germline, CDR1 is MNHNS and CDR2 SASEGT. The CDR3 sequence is CASRGQGANIYGYTF. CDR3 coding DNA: TGTGCCAGCAGAGGACAGGGGGCGAATATCTATGGCTACACCTTC.

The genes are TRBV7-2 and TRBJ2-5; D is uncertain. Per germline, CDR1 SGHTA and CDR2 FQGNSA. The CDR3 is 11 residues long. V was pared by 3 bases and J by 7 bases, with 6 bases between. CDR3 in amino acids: CASSFIGTQYF. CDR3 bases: TGTGCCAGCAGCTTCATAGGGACCCAGTACTTC.

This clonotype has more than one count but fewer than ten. The CDR3, as DNA: TGTGCCAGCAGCCCCCGGACAACCAGCTATGGCTACACCTTC. This sequence encodes CASSPRTTSYGYTF. The chain is built from TRBV9 and TRBJ1-2, with a possible D match to TRBD1 (5 bases). The CDR3 totals 14 residues. Trimming cost V 4 bases and J 4 bases, with 14 bases left between them. Looked up from germline, CDR1 is SGDLS and CDR2 is YYNGEE.

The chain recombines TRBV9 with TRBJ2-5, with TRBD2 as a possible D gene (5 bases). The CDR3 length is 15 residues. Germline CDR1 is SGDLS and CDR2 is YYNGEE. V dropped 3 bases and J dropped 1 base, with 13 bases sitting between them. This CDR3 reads CASSGGQRLQETQYF. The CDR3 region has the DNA TGTGCCAGCAGCGGAGGGCAGCGGCTCCAAGAGACCCAGTACTTC.

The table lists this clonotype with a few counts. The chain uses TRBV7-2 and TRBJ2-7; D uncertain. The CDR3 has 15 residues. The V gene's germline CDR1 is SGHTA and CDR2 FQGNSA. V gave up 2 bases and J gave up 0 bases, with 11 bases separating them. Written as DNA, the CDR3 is TGTGCCAGCAGCTTATCTAGGCGCGACTCCTACGAGCAGTACTTC. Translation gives CASSLSRRDSYEQYF.

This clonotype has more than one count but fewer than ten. The CDR3 reads CSAELEQETQYF. The CDR3, as DNA: TGCAGTGCGGAACTAGAACAAGAGACCCAGTACTTC. V gene TRBV20-1 combines with J gene TRBJ2-5; the D gene is possibly TRBD2 (5 bases). The V gene's germline CDR1 is DFQATT and CDR2 SNEGSKA (reference sequence). This CDR3 contains 12 residues. Trimming removed 6 bases at V and 2 bases at J, with 10 bases between.

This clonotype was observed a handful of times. DNA of the CDR3: TGTGCCAGCAGTCAACAGGGGATCTCCTACGAGCAGTACTTC. This translates into CASSQQGISYEQYF. The J gene is TRBJ2-7, the V gene TRBV27; 7 bases agree with TRBD1. CDR3 length: 14 residues. Per the germline V gene, CDR1 is MNHEY and CDR2 is SMNVEV (reference sequence). V was pared by 5 bases and J by 0 bases, with 4 bases of the junction left unmatched.

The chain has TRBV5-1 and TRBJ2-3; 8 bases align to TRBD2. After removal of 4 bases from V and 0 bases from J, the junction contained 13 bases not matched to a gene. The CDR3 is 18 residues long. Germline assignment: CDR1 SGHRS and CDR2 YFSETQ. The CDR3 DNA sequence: TGCGCCAGCAGCGCGAAAACTAGCGGCAAACTAAGCACAGATACGCAGTATTTT. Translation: CASSAKTSGKLSTDTQYF.

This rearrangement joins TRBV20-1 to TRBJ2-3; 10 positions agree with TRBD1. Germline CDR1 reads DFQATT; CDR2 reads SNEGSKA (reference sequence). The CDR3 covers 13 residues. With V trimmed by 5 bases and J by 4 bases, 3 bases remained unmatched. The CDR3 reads CSAGQGDADTQYF. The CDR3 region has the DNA TGCAGTGCTGGACAGGGGGACGCAGATACGCAGTATTTT.

The CDR3 here is CASSLDEGLSTDTQYF. In DNA, the CDR3 is TGTGCCAGCAGCTTGGATGAGGGGCTGAGCACAGATACGCAGTATTTT. This chain uses TRBV11-2 with TRBJ2-3; TRBD1 or TRBD2 may be the D gene (5 bases each). This CDR3 has 16 amino acids. From germline, CDR1 is SGHAT and CDR2 FQNNGV. Trimming took 3 bases from V and 0 from J, leaving 13 bases between them.

The CDR3 reads CSATGLAQETQYF. The CDR3 DNA is TGCAGTGCTACAGGACTAGCACAAGAGACCCAGTACTTC. The V and J genes are TRBV20-1 and TRBJ2-5; 8 nucleotides match TRBD2. The length of the CDR3 is 13 residues. Germline-derived CDR1 and CDR2 are DFQATT and SNEGSKA (reference sequence). The trim removed 4 bases at V and 2 bases at J, leaving 3 bases unmatched.

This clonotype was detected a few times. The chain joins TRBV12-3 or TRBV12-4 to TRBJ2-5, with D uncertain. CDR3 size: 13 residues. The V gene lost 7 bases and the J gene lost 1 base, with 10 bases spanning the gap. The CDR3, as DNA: TGTGCCAGCACCCCAAGAATCCAAGAGACCCAGTACTTC. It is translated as CASTPRIQETQYF.